One sample yielded the 8 T cell receptor beta chains listed below, sequenced in a study of identical twins' blood T cells. MiXCR, run by TCRdb on the 5' RACE reads, gives a single entry per CDR3 protein. In the table there are roughly 340,000 distinct CDR3 sequences, over 25% of which are singletons. Sequences were obtained from PBMCs. The receptor source for this set is a woman aged 18-50 years in good health.

The rearrangement uses TRBV10-3 and TRBJ1-1; D is perhaps TRBD1 (6 bases). This CDR3 has 14 amino acids. Germline V gene lookup returns CDR1 ENHRY and CDR2 SYGVKD. V was cut by 2 bases and J by 8 bases, with 15 bases left in between. CDR3 amino acids: CAISEVQDSKEAFF. CDR3 sequence (DNA): TGTGCCATCAGTGAGGTCCAGGACAGCAAAGAAGCTTTCTTT.

A note on this clonotype: A junction end diverges from the germline sequence, so it may reflect a read error. The chain uses TRBV6-1 and TRBJ1-1, with 9 bases matching TRBD1. Looked up from germline, CDR1 is MNHNS and CDR2 is SASEGT. The CDR3 totals 15 residues. CDR3 region: CAGSEYRTGDTEAFF. The CDR3 DNA reads TGTGCCGGCAGTGAATACAGGACAGGGGACACTGAAGCTTTCTTT.

Only a few counts were recorded for this clonotype. The rearrangement uses TRBV6-5 and TRBJ2-7; D is tentatively TRBD1 or TRBD2 (5 bases each). Per the germline V gene, CDR1 is MNHEY and CDR2 is SVGAGI. The CDR3 contains 17 residues. Between the trimmed V and J ends, which lost 0 bases and 5 bases, there was a span of 20 bases. CDR3 DNA sequence: TGTGCCAGCAGTTACTCGATTCAAGGGACCCTACGCCACGAGCAGTACTTC. Protein product: CASSYSIQGTLRHEQYF.

The chain has TRBV5-1 and TRBJ2-1; D unresolved. This CDR3 is 13 amino acids long. Between the trimmed V and J ends, which lost 3 bases and 11 bases, there was a span of 15 bases. Germline V lookup: CDR1 SGHRS, CDR2 YFSETQ. The CDR3 sequence is CASSSREASKQFF. CDR3 in DNA: TGCGCCAGCAGCTCCCGTGAGGCTTCTAAGCAGTTCTTC.

This clonotype was seen only a few times. This chain uses TRBV5-1 with TRBJ2-3, with TRBD2 identical over 7 bases. CDR3 length: 15 residues. Looked up from germline, CDR1 is SGHRS and CDR2 is YFSETQ. V trimming: 3 bases; J trimming: 2 bases; junction bases outside the gene matches: 6. CDR3 sequence reads: CASSSQRGDTDTQYF. The CDR3, as DNA: TGCGCCAGCAGCTCCCAGCGGGGAGACACAGATACGCAGTATTTT.

This clonotype has more than one count but fewer than ten. The DNA for the CDR3 is TGTGCCAGCTCAGCTTTGTTAGGCTCACACGGGGAGCAGTTCTTC. Its protein is CASSALLGSHGEQFF. V gene TRBV18 combines with J gene TRBJ2-1; D is undetermined. V was cut by 5 bases and J by 10 bases, with 21 bases left in between. The CDR3 totals 15 residues. Germline V gene lookup returns CDR1 KGHSH and CDR2 LQKENI.

With respect to this clonotype: At one of its ends the junction is not consistent with the germline gene, which may arise from a read error. The rearrangement links TRBV20-1 to TRBJ2-3; tentative D call: TRBD2 (5 bases). This CDR3 has 13 amino acids. Germline V gene sequence: CDR1 DFQATT, CDR2 SNEGSKA (reference sequence). CDR3 in amino acids: CSTRAISTNTQYF. The CDR3 DNA reads TGCAGTACTAGGGCTATTAGCACAAATACGCAGTATTTT.

This clonotype was picked up a small number of times. The chain combines TRBV2 with TRBJ2-2; 10 bases are a match to TRBD2. Per germline, CDR1 SNHLY and CDR2 FYNNEI. The CDR3 consists of 15 residues. The junction had 5 bases not matched to a gene; V was cut back by 7 bases and J by 3 bases. The CDR3 protein is CASKNLAGDTGELFF. The CDR3 nucleotides are TGTGCCAGCAAGAATCTAGCGGGGGACACCGGGGAGCTGTTTTTT. Complete variable domain (other parts from reference TRBV2 and TRBJ2-2): EPEVTQTPSHQVTQMGQEVILRCVPISNHLYFYWYRQILGQKVEFLVSFYNNEISEKSEIFDDQFSVERPDGSNFTLKIRSTKLEDSAMYFCASKNLAGDTGELFFGEGSRLTVL.